One and the same sample provided the 5 T cell receptor beta chains below, sequenced in a study of T cells after yellow fever vaccination. TCRdb itself ran the 5' RACE reads through MiXCR, one entry per CDR3 protein. This table holds some 220,000 distinct CDR3 sequences, more than 3% found once. The specimen was CD4+ T cells sorted from PBMCs, collected 10 days after the yellow fever booster vaccination. These receptors were taken from a man aged 18-30 years who received the YFV17D yellow fever vaccine.

The count of this clonotype is one. A much larger clonotype is one base distant, so this may be a read error. The rearrangement joins TRBV5-1 to TRBJ2-1, with 8 bases matching TRBD2. The CDR3 loop spans 15 amino acids. Unmatched junction bases numbered 7, after V lost 1 base and J lost 7 bases. Germline loops: CDR1 SGHRS, CDR2 YFSETQ. The CDR3 DNA follows: TGCGCCAGCAGCTTGACCGGGGGGGCCTCGAATGAGCAGTTCTTC. Translating gives CASSLTGGASNEQFF.

This clonotype was picked up a small number of times. This chain uses TRBV20-1 with TRBJ1-6; a weak D match, TRBD1 (6 bases). This CDR3 comprises 16 residues. Germline loops: CDR1 DFQATT, CDR2 SNEGSKA (reference sequence). The germline V and J ends were trimmed by 1 base and 3 bases, with 13 bases remaining between them. The DNA of the CDR3 is TGCAGTGCTAGAGTTGGGACAAAACGCTATAATTCACCCCTCCACTTT. It specifies CSARVGTKRYNSPLHF.

The chain is built from TRBV7-3 and TRBJ2-1; 10 bases line up with TRBD2. In germline, CDR1 is SGHTA, CDR2 FQGTGA. The CDR3 contains 16 residues. J lost 4 bases, V lost 6 bases, and 9 bases had no gene match. CDR3 residues: CASRSAGLASYNEQFF. The CDR3 coding sequence is TGTGCCAGCAGGTCCGCGGGACTAGCGTCTTACAATGAGCAGTTCTTC.

This clonotype has at least ten counts. This rearrangement joins TRBV12-3 or TRBV12-4 to TRBJ2-7; a possible D gene is TRBD2 (5 bases). This CDR3 has 14 amino acids. V shed 0 bases and J shed 6 bases, with 12 bases lying between them. The CDR3 region has the DNA TGTGCCAGCAGTTTAGCGGGAGCGGCGGGCGAGCAGTACTTC. Translating it yields CASSLAGAAGEQYF.

The chain combines TRBV5-1 with TRBJ1-6; no clear D. V dropped 0 bases and J dropped 7 bases, with 8 bases sitting between them. The CDR3 contains 14 residues. CDR1 is SGHRS and CDR2 is YFSETQ in the germline V gene. CDR3 nucleotides: TGCGCCAGCAGCTTGGCGCCAGAAAATTCACCCCTCCACTTT. Protein sequence: CASSLAPENSPLHF.